Following are 25 T cell receptor beta chains from one sample sequenced in a study of T cell responses to AZD1222 COVID-19 vaccine. The repertoire was sequenced with immunoSEQ multiplex PCR; TCRdb's copy has only in-frame clones and lacks some. The table records approximately 75,000 clones, over 75% of them present only once. The material was peripheral blood, obtained 28 days after the second AZD1222 dose. Receptors originate from an adult who received the AZD1222 COVID-19 vaccine.

The chain couples TRBV4-2 to TRBJ1-2; D uncertain. This CDR3 contains 14 residues. Germline assignment: CDR1 LGHNA and CDR2 YNFKEQ. V lost 0 bases to trimming and J lost 4 bases, with 9 bases between them. For the CDR3, the DNA is TGTGCCAGCAGCCAAGATCCCAGAGCCTATGGCTACACCTTC. Its translation is CASSQDPRAYGYTF.

The chain employs TRBV4-2 and TRBJ2-2; D not resolved. CDR1 and CDR2 (germline): LGHNA, YNFKEQ. The V and J ends lost 1 base and 0 bases respectively, with 6 bases between them. The CDR3 extends over 15 amino acids. The CDR3 DNA is TGTGCCAGCAGCCAAGGTCAGGCGAACACCGGGGAGCTGTTTTTT. It encodes CASSQGQANTGELFF.

The chain couples TRBV5-1 to TRBJ1-2; D possibly corresponds to TRBD1 (5 bases). The ends were cut back, 5 bases at V and 3 bases at J, with 14 bases in the middle. Germline CDR1 is SGHRS and CDR2 is YFSETQ. The CDR3 consists of 14 residues. CDR3 sequence: CASRDWRGDYGYTF. Written as DNA, the CDR3 is TGCGCCAGCAGGGATTGGAGGGGAGACTATGGCTACACCTTC.

V gene TRBV15 combines with J gene TRBJ2-7; TRBD2 agrees at 9 bases. Germline CDR1 and CDR2: LNHNV and YYDKDF (reference sequence). V lost 1 base and J lost 7; bases outside the gene matches: 8. This CDR3 spans 15 amino acids. In DNA, the CDR3 is TGTGCCACCAGCAGAGCCGGGGCGGGGGGGCAAGAGCAGTACTTC. This sequence encodes CATSRAGAGGQEQYF.

The chain links TRBV23-1 to TRBJ2-7, with a weak D call TRBD1 (6 bases). TRBV23-1 is an ORF, and what it does is uncertain. V was clipped by 4 bases and J by 6 bases, with 22 bases between them. The CDR3 covers 16 residues. CDR3 nucleotide sequence: TGCGCCAGCAGTCGCCGGACAGCCCCGTGGGGGTCCGAGCAGTACTTC. Amino acid sequence: CASSRRTAPWGSEQYF.

The chain employs TRBV30 and TRBJ1-2; D call uncertain. With 1 base removed from V and 3 bases from J, the gap between germline ends came to 6 bases. The CDR3 spans 12 residues. The germline CDR1 and CDR2 sequences are GTSNPN and SVGIG (reference sequence). The CDR3 sequence is CAWSGEDYGYTF. In nucleotides, the CDR3 is TGTGCCTGGAGTGGTGAAGACTATGGCTACACCTTC.

This chain connects TRBV30 to TRBJ1-2; D gene uncertain. This CDR3 comprises 13 residues. Trimming pared 4 bases from V and 5 bases from J, leaving 14 bases between. Germline V gene lookup returns CDR1 GTSNPN and CDR2 SVGIG (reference sequence). The CDR3, as DNA: TGTGCCTGGACCGACCGCGGGGTTTATGGCTACACCTTC. This translates into CAWTDRGVYGYTF.

The rearrangement links TRBV14 to TRBJ2-7; D perhaps matches TRBD2 (6 bases). CDR3 length equals 15 residues. The germline V gene has CDR1 SGHDN and CDR2 FVKESK. V was pared by 4 bases and J by 9 bases, with 22 bases between. CDR3 bases: TGTGCCAGCAGCCGGGTAGGCGGGACCCAAGGTTGGCAGTACTTC. Protein sequence: CASSRVGGTQGWQYF.

The CDR3 DNA reads TGTGCCACCAGCAGAGCCGGACAGGGGAGGAATCAGCCCCAGCATTTT. Amino acid sequence: CATSRAGQGRNQPQHF. The V gene is TRBV15, the J gene TRBJ1-5; the match to TRBD1 covers 9 bases. The ends lost 1 base at V and 4 bases at J; junction bases unmatched: 5. The CDR3 sequence is 16 residues long. Per the germline V gene, CDR1 is LNHNV and CDR2 is YYDKDF (reference sequence).

The chain carries TRBV28 and TRBJ1-1; 11 bases map to TRBD1. The J segment lost 5 bases and the V segment lost 5 bases, leaving 10 bases of the junction unmatched. The CDR3 length is 16 residues. CDR1 is MDHEN and CDR2 is SYDVKM in the germline V gene. CDR3 DNA sequence: TGTGCCAGCAGTCCGTCCGGACAGGGGGCGCGAACTGAAGCTTTCTTT. It codes for CASSPSGQGARTEAFF.

Only one count was recorded for this clone. The chain employs TRBV14 and TRBJ2-1; D gene ambiguous. Germline values: CDR1 SGHDN, CDR2 FVKESK. V was shortened by 1 base and J by 6 bases, with 10 bases between the two germline ends. The CDR3 extends over 14 amino acids. The CDR3 DNA follows: TGTGCCAGCAGCCAAGGGCGACTGGGCAATGAGCAGTTCTTC. Amino acid sequence: CASSQGRLGNEQFF.

The J gene is TRBJ2-2, the V gene TRBV19; no clear D gene. CDR1 is LNHDA and CDR2 is SQIVND in the germline V gene (reference sequence). This CDR3 comprises 14 residues. Trimming took off 8 bases at V and 1 base at J, with 11 bases between the two ends. The CDR3 is CASEVTGNTGELFF. CDR3 nucleotides: TGTGCCAGTGAAGTTACTGGGAACACCGGGGAGCTGTTTTTT.

This chain uses TRBV7-2 with TRBJ2-3; D uncertain. CDR1 is SGHTA, CDR2 FQGNSA, per germline. Trimming pared 5 bases from V and 2 bases from J, leaving 8 bases between. The CDR3 sequence is 13 residues long. CDR3 residues: CASSTQSTDTQYF. CDR3 in DNA: TGTGCCAGCAGCACCCAATCCACAGATACGCAGTATTTT.

The chain employs TRBV5-6 and TRBJ1-2; D gene uncertain. CDR1 is SGHDT and CDR2 is YYEEEE in the germline V gene. This CDR3 is built from 13 residues. V was shortened by 0 bases and J by 2 bases, with 5 bases between the two germline ends. The CDR3 reads CASSLEGNYGYTF. The CDR3 region has the DNA TGTGCCAGCAGCTTGGAAGGGAACTATGGCTACACCTTC.

The chain uses TRBV2 and TRBJ1-4; D unclear. V gave up 6 bases and J gave up 6 bases, with 17 bases separating them. CDR3 length: 15 residues. CDR1 SNHLY and CDR2 FYNNEI come from the germline V gene. The DNA of the CDR3 is TGTGCCAGCAGGGAGATTCCCGATCGTGATGAAAAACTGTTTTTT. Protein sequence: CASREIPDRDEKLFF.

The chain links TRBV28 to TRBJ1-2; D is possibly TRBD1 (6 bases). CDR3 length: 14 residues. The V end lost 11 bases, the J end lost 0 bases, and 16 bases lay between the germline ends. Germline CDR1 reads MDHEN; CDR2 reads SYDVKM. CDR3 in amino acids: CAADGRTANYGYTF. The CDR3 DNA reads TGTGCCGCGGATGGGCGGACAGCTAACTATGGCTACACCTTC.

The chain carries TRBV6-5 and TRBJ1-4, with D hard to call. V lost 2 bases and J lost 12, with 10 bases in between. The CDR3 consists of 12 residues. The V gene's germline CDR1 is MNHEY and CDR2 SVGAGI. CDR3: CASSYDGRELFF. Written as DNA, the CDR3 is TGTGCCAGCAGTTACGACGGTAGGGAACTGTTTTTT.

This clone has just a few counts. CDR3 amino acids: CASPGGDTEAFF. DNA of the CDR3: TGTGCTTCCCCCGGGGGCGACACTGAAGCTTTCTTT. This chain links TRBV7-3 with TRBJ1-1; a weak D match, TRBD1 (6 bases). CDR1 is SGHTA and CDR2 is FQGTGA in the germline V gene. The CDR3 spans 12 residues.

This clone was observed once. The gene calls are TRBV25-1 and TRBJ2-3; 7 bases are a match to TRBD2. The CDR3 totals 15 residues. The junction had 4 bases not matched to a gene; V was cut back by 1 base and J by 3 bases. Germline CDR1 MGHDK, CDR2 SYGVNS. Here the CDR3 reads CASSELRTSTDTQYF. The DNA of the CDR3 is TGTGCCAGCAGTGAATTAAGGACTAGTACAGATACGCAGTATTTT.

The V gene is TRBV18, the J gene TRBJ1-5, with D possibly being TRBD1 (5 bases). Between the trimmed V and J ends, which lost 4 bases and 3 bases, there was a span of 16 bases. The CDR3 has 16 residues. Germline V gives CDR1 KGHSH, CDR2 LQKENI. CDR3 DNA: TGTGCCAGCTCACAAGCCGACCGGGGCTACAATCAGCCCCAGCATTTT. Translated, it gives CASSQADRGYNQPQHF.

The chain employs TRBV14 and TRBJ1-1, with 7 bases fitting TRBD1. The CDR3 covers 15 residues. With 5 bases clipped from V and 2 bases from J, the junction kept 8 bases outside the gene matches. Germline loops: CDR1 SGHDN, CDR2 FVKESK. CDR3 loop: CASSVTGALNTEAFF. The CDR3 DNA reads as TGTGCCAGCAGCGTCACAGGGGCCTTAAACACTGAAGCTTTCTTT.

The rearrangement links TRBV7-2 to TRBJ1-6; D remains unclear. Germline loops: CDR1 SGHTA, CDR2 FQGNSA. The CDR3 has 14 amino acids. V was pared by 8 bases and J by 3 bases, with 11 bases between. CDR3 in amino acids: CASGRGNYNSPLHF. DNA for the CDR3: TGTGCCAGCGGACGAGGGAACTATAATTCACCCCTCCACTTT.

This clone has a handful of counts. The rearrangement uses TRBV2 and TRBJ1-2; a possible D gene is TRBD1 (6 bases). Germline V gene data show CDR1 as SNHLY and CDR2 as FYNNEI. This CDR3 has 15 amino acids. V was pared by 2 bases and J by 0 bases, with 10 bases between. The CDR3 sequence: CASSEQGQANYGYTF. In DNA, the CDR3 is TGTGCCAGCAGTGAACAGGGACAAGCTAACTATGGCTACACCTTC.

V usage is TRBV5-1 and J usage is TRBJ2-1; the match to TRBD1 covers 9 bases. The V segment lost 5 bases and the J segment 2 bases; nucleotides outside the gene matches: 8. Germline V gene data show CDR1 as SGHRS and CDR2 as YFSETQ. CDR3 length: 16 amino acids. CDR3 nucleotides: TGCGCCAGCAGGCAAACAGGGGGCGAGGCCTACAATGAGCAGTTCTTC. Amino acids: CASRQTGGEAYNEQFF.

Points on this clone: Other DNA sequences within the sample encode an identical CDR3. The chain is built from TRBV9 and TRBJ1-1, with D possibly TRBD1 on 5 matching bases. The V and J ends lost 0 bases and 5 bases respectively, with 5 bases between them. Looked up from germline, CDR1 is SGDLS and CDR2 is YYNGEE. CDR3 length: 12 residues. The CDR3 DNA reads as TGTGCCAGCAGCGTAGGGGGGACTGAAGCTTTCTTT. Translating it yields CASSVGGTEAFF.